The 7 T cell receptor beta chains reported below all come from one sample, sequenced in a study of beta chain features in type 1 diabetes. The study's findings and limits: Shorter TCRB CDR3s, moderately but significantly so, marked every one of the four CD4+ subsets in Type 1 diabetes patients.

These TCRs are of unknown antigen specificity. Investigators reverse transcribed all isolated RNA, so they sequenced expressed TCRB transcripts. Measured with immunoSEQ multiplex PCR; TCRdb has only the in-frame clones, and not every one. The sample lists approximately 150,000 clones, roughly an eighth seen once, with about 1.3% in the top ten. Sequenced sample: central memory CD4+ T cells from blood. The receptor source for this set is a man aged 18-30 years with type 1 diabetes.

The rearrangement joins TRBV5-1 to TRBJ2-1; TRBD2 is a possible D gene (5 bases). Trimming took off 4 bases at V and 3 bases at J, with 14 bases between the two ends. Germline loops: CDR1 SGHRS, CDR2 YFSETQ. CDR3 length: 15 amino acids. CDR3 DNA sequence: TGCGCCAGCAGCGGTGCAAGCGGCGACTACAATGAGCAGTTCTTC. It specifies CASSGASGDYNEQFF. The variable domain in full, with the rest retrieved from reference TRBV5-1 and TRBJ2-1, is KAGVTQTPRYLIKTRGQQVTLSCSPISGHRSVSWYQQTPGQGLQFLFEYFSETQRNKGNFPGRFSGRQFSNSRSEMNVSTLELGDSALYLCASSGASGDYNEQFFGPGTRLTVL.

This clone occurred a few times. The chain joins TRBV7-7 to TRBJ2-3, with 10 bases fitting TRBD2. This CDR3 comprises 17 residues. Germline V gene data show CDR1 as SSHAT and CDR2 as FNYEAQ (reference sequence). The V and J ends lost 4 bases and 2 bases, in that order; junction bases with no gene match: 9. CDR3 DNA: TGTGCCAGCAGCTCGACGTTAGCGGGGGGCCTCACAGATACGCAGTATTTT. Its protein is CASSSTLAGGLTDTQYF.

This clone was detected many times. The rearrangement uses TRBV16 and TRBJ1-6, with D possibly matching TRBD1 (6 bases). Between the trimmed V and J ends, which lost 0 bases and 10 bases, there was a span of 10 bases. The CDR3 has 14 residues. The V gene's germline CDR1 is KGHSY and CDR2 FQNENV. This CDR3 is CASSQSSTGSPLHF. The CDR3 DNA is TGTGCCAGCAGCCAATCGTCGACAGGCTCACCCCTCCACTTT. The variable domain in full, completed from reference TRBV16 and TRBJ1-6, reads GEEVAQTPKHLVRGEGQKAKLYCAPIKGHSYVFWYQQVLKNEFKFLISFQNENVFDETGMPKERFSAKCLPNSPCSLEIQATKLEDSAVYFCASSQSSTGSPLHFGNGTRLTVT.

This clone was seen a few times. This CDR3 reads CASILTGGTEAFF. In DNA form, the CDR3 reads TGTGCCAGCATCCTGACAGGGGGTACTGAAGCTTTCTTT. J is TRBJ1-1 and V is TRBV7-9; 9 positions match TRBD1. The CDR3 loop spans 13 amino acids. Trimming at V came to 7 bases and at J to 5 bases, leaving 5 bases not matched to a gene. From germline, CDR1 is SEHNR and CDR2 FQNEAQ (reference sequence).

The CDR3 reads CASTVQGTQYF. CDR3 coding DNA: TGCGCCAGCACCGTACAGGGTACGCAGTATTTT. The V gene is TRBV5-1, the J gene TRBJ2-3; tentatively, D is TRBD1 (6 bases). The CDR3 is 11 residues long. CDR1 is SGHRS and CDR2 is YFSETQ in the germline V gene. The V gene lost 6 bases and the J gene lost 8 bases, with 10 bases spanning the gap.

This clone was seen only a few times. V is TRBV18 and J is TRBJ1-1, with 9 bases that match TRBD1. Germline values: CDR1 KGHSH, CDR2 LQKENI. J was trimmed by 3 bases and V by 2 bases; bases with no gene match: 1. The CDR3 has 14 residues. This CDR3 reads CASSPDRGDTEAFF. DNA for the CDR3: TGTGCCAGCTCACCAGACAGGGGGGACACTGAAGCTTTCTTT.

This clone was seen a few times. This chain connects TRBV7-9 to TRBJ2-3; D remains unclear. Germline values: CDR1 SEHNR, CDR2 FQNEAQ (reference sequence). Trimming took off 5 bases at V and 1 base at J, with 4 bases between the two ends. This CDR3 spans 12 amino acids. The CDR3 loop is CASSPGTDTQYF. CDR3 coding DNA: TGTGCCAGCAGCCCAGGCACAGATACGCAGTATTTT.